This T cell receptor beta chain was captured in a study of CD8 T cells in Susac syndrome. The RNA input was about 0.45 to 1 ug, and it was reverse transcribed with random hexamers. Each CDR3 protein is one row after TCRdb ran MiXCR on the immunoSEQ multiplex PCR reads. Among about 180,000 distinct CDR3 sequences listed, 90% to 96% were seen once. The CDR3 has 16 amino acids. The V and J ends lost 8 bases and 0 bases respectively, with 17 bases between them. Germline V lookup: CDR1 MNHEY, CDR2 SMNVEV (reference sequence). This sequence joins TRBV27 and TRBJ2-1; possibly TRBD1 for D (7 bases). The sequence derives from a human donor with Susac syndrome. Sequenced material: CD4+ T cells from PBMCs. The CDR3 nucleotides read TGTGCCAGCCGGAGGGGGCTCCACCCCTCCTACAATGAGCAGTTCTTC. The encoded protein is CASRRGLHPSYNEQFF.